The 10 T cell receptor beta chains listed next were all sequenced from one sample in a study of shared clonotypes between healthy human individuals. Produced via immunoSEQ multiplex PCR; TCRdb's table is partial and in-frame only. The table has approximately 2,300,000 clones, less than 95% seen once. Sequencing used naive CD4+ T cells from PBMCs. The sample's subset: CD45RA+ positively selected. The source of these receptors is a man younger than 35 in good health. Some clones in this sample may be carry-over from other donors' samples.

The count of this clone is one. This chain joins TRBV7-9 and TRBJ1-2, with D maybe TRBD1 (5 bases). Germline loops: CDR1 SEHNR, CDR2 FQNEAQ (reference sequence). Between the trimmed V and J ends, which lost 4 bases and 0 bases, there was a span of 18 bases. This CDR3 comprises 17 residues. This CDR3 is CASSSTSAGPTNYGYTF. In DNA, the CDR3 is TGTGCCAGCAGCTCCACGTCGGCAGGGCCAACTAACTATGGCTACACCTTC.

The chain uses TRBV4-1 and TRBJ2-1; 7 positions match TRBD2. CDR1 MGHRA and CDR2 YSYEKL come from the germline V gene. The junction had 14 bases not matched to a gene; V was cut back by 2 bases and J by 7 bases. The CDR3 spans 17 residues. The CDR3 DNA reads as TGCGCCAGCAGCCAATCGGTAGTGGGAGGGCTTGTGAATGAGCAGTTCTTC. Its translation: CASSQSVVGGLVNEQFF.

This clone has just one count. This chain links TRBV28 with TRBJ2-5; D remains ambiguous. Between the trimmed V and J ends, which lost 5 bases and 2 bases, there was a span of 12 bases. CDR3 length equals 14 residues. Germline lookup yields CDR1 MDHEN and CDR2 SYDVKM. The DNA for the CDR3 is TGTGCCAGCAGTGGTAGGCAATTACAAGAGACCCAGTACTTC. Translation gives CASSGRQLQETQYF.

This clone has a single count. The chain uses TRBV29-1 and TRBJ2-7; tentatively, D is TRBD2 (7 bases). Trimming pared 6 bases from V and 5 bases from J, leaving 20 bases between. The length of the CDR3 is 14 residues. Germline values: CDR1 SQVTM, CDR2 ANQGSEA. This CDR3 is CSVGVVGGAHEQYF. The CDR3 DNA is TGCAGCGTCGGGGTAGTTGGGGGGGCGCACGAGCAGTACTTC.

V usage is TRBV5-4 and J usage is TRBJ2-2, with a possible D match to TRBD1 (6 bases). The CDR3 has 14 amino acids. Trimming took 2 bases from V and 6 from J, leaving 11 bases between them. CDR1 is SGHNT, CDR2 YYREEE, per germline (reference sequence). The CDR3 loop is CASSFTQGSGELFF. The CDR3 DNA sequence: TGTGCCAGCAGCTTCACTCAGGGGTCCGGGGAGCTGTTTTTT.

This chain uses TRBV11-1 with TRBJ1-1, with D tentatively TRBD1 (5 bases). V was clipped by 0 bases and J by 3 bases, with 17 bases between them. CDR1 and CDR2 (germline): SGHAT, FQDESV (reference sequence). The CDR3 contains 17 residues. CDR3 residues: CASSLAFGGVWDTEAFF. CDR3 bases: TGTGCCAGCAGCTTAGCGTTCGGGGGAGTATGGGACACTGAAGCTTTCTTT.

This chain links TRBV7-9 with TRBJ2-3, with 8 nucleotides matching TRBD1. J was trimmed by 3 bases and V by 1 base; bases with no gene match: 6. Germline V gives CDR1 SEHNR, CDR2 FQNEAQ (reference sequence). The CDR3 spans 16 residues. The CDR3 here is CASSLVPGGLTDTQYF. The CDR3 DNA sequence: TGTGCCAGCAGCTTAGTGCCAGGGGGCTTGACAGATACGCAGTATTTT.

On this clone itself: This specimen includes other DNA sequences encoding the same CDR3. The rearrangement joins TRBV5-1 to TRBJ2-1; D may be TRBD1 or TRBD2 (5 bases each). The length of the CDR3 is 16 residues. V gave up 0 bases and J gave up 6 bases, with 16 bases separating them. Germline V CDR1 and CDR2: SGHRS, YFSETQ. Written as DNA, the CDR3 is TGCGCCAGCAGCTTGGCGGGGCTAGCTGGGGGCAATGAGCAGTTCTTC. Translation: CASSLAGLAGGNEQFF.

This chain connects TRBV7-8 to TRBJ2-1; the match to TRBD2 covers 11 bases. V lost 5 bases to trimming and J lost 5 bases; unmatched junction nucleotides: 5. CDR1 and CDR2 (germline): SGHVS, FQNEAQ. The CDR3 has 15 amino acids. CDR3 coding DNA: TGTGCCAGCAGCCAGACTAGCGGGGACCACAATGAGCAGTTCTTC. Translated, it gives CASSQTSGDHNEQFF. Based on the CDR3 plus reference TRBV7-8 and TRBJ2-1, the full variable domain is GAGVSQSPRYKVAKRGQDVALRCDPISGHVSLFWYQQALGQGPEFLTYFQNEAQLDKSGLPSDRFFAERPEGSVSTLKIQRTQQEDSAVYLCASSQTSGDHNEQFFGPGTRLTVL.

Comments on this clone: The same CDR3 is also encoded by other DNA sequences in this sample. The chain uses TRBV7-3 and TRBJ2-3; tentative D call: TRBD1 (6 bases). Germline V gene data show CDR1 as SGHTA and CDR2 as FQGTGA. This CDR3 has 14 amino acids. Trimming removed 3 bases at V and 2 bases at J, with 9 bases between. The CDR3: CASSFRGLTDTQYF. CDR3 coding DNA: TGTGCCAGCAGCTTCAGGGGTCTCACAGATACGCAGTATTTT.